This is a list of T cell receptor beta chains from one sample in a study of lymphopenia after photon versus proton radiotherapy. Sequencing used immunoSEQ multiplex PCR; TCRdb keeps in-frame clones, though not all of them. The data contain some 26,000 clones, over 75% of them singletons. The material sequenced was peripheral blood, taken from a patient treated with photon-based radiotherapy. The origin of the receptors is a man aged 45-65 years with gastric cancer. Both conserved end residues are part of each CDR3. Each record gives: D gene, clone size, V gene, J gene, CDR3 protein, CDR3 DNA. D genes are given only for firm matches. Size tells how often a clone was seen (once, few, many) or the class of an expanded clone, and some rows leave it out.

.,.,TRBV5-1,TRBJ2-7,CASSLDDTYEQYF,TGCGCCAGCAGCTTGGACGACACCTACGAGCAGTACTTC
.,.,TRBV6-4,TRBJ2-7,CASSDGQPLYEQYF,TGTGCCAGCAGTGACGGGCAGCCACTCTACGAGCAGTACTTC
.,.,TRBV18,TRBJ2-7,CASSPGLFRVRDEQYF,TGTGCCAGCTCACCAGGTCTGTTCCGGGTAAGAGACGAGCAGTACTTC
.,.,TRBV18,TRBJ1-4,CASSRNEKLFF,TGTGCCAGCTCACGGAATGAAAAACTGTTTTTT
TRBD1,.,TRBV7-3,TRBJ1-2,CASSFGQGGGYTF,TGTGCCAGCAGCTTTGGACAGGGGGGTGGCTACACCTTC
TRBD1,few,TRBV6-1,TRBJ1-6,CASSELDRVMLSLHF,TGTGCCAGCAGTGAATTGGACAGGGTAATGTTGTCCCTCCACTTT
.,few,TRBV27,TRBJ1-2,CASSPLSGRPYTF,TGTGCCAGCAGTCCACTTTCGGGGAGGCCTTACACCTTC
.,.,TRBV7-2,TRBJ1-2,CASSSWSANYGYTF,TGTGCCAGCAGCTCTTGGTCAGCTAACTATGGCTACACCTTC
TRBD1,.,TRBV9,TRBJ1-1,CASSVAETGGAFF,TGTGCCAGCAGCGTAGCCGAGACAGGGGGGGCTTTCTTT
.,.,TRBV6-1,TRBJ2-1,CASRDIGEQFF,TGTGCCAGCAGGGATATCGGTGAGCAGTTCTTC
.,once,TRBV11-3,TRBJ2-5,CASSLVFFEGNQETQYF,TGTGCCAGCAGCTTAGTGTTTTTCGAGGGGAACCAAGAGACCCAGTACTTC
TRBD1,.,TRBV6-4,TRBJ1-4,CAIYRGKLFF,TGTGCCATATACAGGGGGAAACTGTTTTTT
.,.,TRBV11-2,TRBJ2-3,CASSLVGPTDTQYF,TGTGCCAGCAGCTTAGTGGGGCCCACAGATACGCAGTATTTT
TRBD2,.,TRBV4-3,TRBJ2-1,CASSQVGGGRNEQFF,TGCGCCAGCAGCCAAGTGGGCGGGGGGCGGAATGAGCAGTTCTTC
.,.,TRBV19,TRBJ1-6,CASTGGVASPLHF,TGTGCCAGTACCGGGGGGGTCGCTTCACCCCTCCACTTT
.,.,TRBV11-2,TRBJ2-3,CASSLPSGTDTQYF,TGTGCCAGCAGTTTGCCTAGCGGCACAGATACGCAGTATTTT
TRBD1,.,TRBV5-4,TRBJ1-4,CASSSRTGYNEKLFF,TGTGCCAGCAGCAGCCGGACAGGATACAATGAAAAACTGTTTTTT
TRBD1,large,TRBV19,TRBJ2-1,CASSVGTGGNNEQFF,TGTGCCAGTAGTGTCGGGACAGGGGGAAACAATGAGCAGTTCTTC
TRBD2,.,TRBV7-3,TRBJ2-3,CASSLDRGGLDTQYF,TGTGCCAGCAGCTTAGACCGGGGGGGTTTAGATACGCAGTATTTT
TRBD2,.,TRBV9,TRBJ2-5,CASSVSGGYRQETQYF,TGTGCCAGCAGCGTATCGGGAGGCTATAGGCAAGAGACCCAGTACTTC
TRBD1,.,TRBV30,TRBJ1-2,CAWSNPGQVIIGNYGYTF,TGTGCCTGGAGTAACCCGGGACAGGTCATCATTGGGAACTATGGCTACACCTTC
.,.,TRBV20-1,TRBJ1-1,CRSLFGGRAFF,TGCAGGAGTTTATTCGGGGGGAGAGCTTTCTTT
.,.,TRBV30,TRBJ1-1,CAWSVPGGTEAFF,TGTGCCTGGAGTGTACCGGGGGGCACTGAAGCTTTCTTT
.,.,TRBV5-6,TRBJ1-6,CASTRMGANSPLHF,TGTGCCAGCACCCGAATGGGGGCTAATTCACCCCTCCACTTT
.,.,TRBV2,TRBJ1-1,CASREPGQLNTEAFF,TGTGCCAGCAGAGAACCGGGACAACTGAACACTGAAGCTTTCTTT
.,.,TRBV19,TRBJ2-2,CASISLANTGELFF,TGTGCCAGTATATCCCTAGCGAACACCGGGGAGCTGTTTTTT
TRBD1,.,TRBV2,TRBJ1-2,CASSVGRGNYGYTF,TGTGCCAGCAGTGTTGGCAGGGGGAACTATGGCTACACCTTC
.,large,TRBV7-2,TRBJ1-2,CASSPLGAEILNYGYTF,TGTGCCAGCAGCCCCCTAGGTGCCGAGATCCTTAACTATGGCTACACCTTC
.,.,TRBV27,TRBJ1-5,CASKRGNNQPQHF,TGTGCCAGTAAACGCGGAAATAATCAGCCCCAGCATTTT
TRBD1,.,TRBV4-2,TRBJ2-2,CASSQPTGGWGGELFF,TGTGCCAGCAGCCAACCGACAGGGGGCTGGGGCGGGGAGCTGTTTTTT
.,.,TRBV5-6,TRBJ1-4,CASSLTQTNEKLFF,TGTGCCAGCAGCTTGACTCAGACTAATGAAAAACTGTTTTTT